Following are 9 T cell receptor beta chains from one sample sequenced in a study of shared clonotypes between healthy human individuals. Clones were read by immunoSEQ multiplex PCR, and TCRdb kept only the in-frame ones, dropping some. Altogether more than 1,200,000 clones are present, approximately 98.5% being singletons, with the ten largest covering over 0.3%. Specimen: naive CD4+ T cells sorted from blood. Subset indicated: CD45RA+ positively selected. The receptors derive from a man aged 25-45 years in good health.

The CDR3 DNA reads as TGTGCCAGCGCCGGGACCTCAGGGGAAAAACTGTTTTTT. Translation gives CASAGTSGEKLFF. The chain combines TRBV28 with TRBJ1-4, with D perhaps TRBD1 (5 bases). Germline loops: CDR1 MDHEN, CDR2 SYDVKM. This CDR3 contains 13 residues. Deletions cut 8 bases from V and 8 bases from J, with 15 bases between.

Turning to this clone: This same CDR3 is encoded by further DNA sequences in the sample. This sequence joins TRBV29-1 and TRBJ1-5, with D unclear. Trimming removed 4 bases at V and 5 bases at J, with 9 bases between. The germline CDR1 and CDR2 sequences are SQVTM and ANQGSEA. CDR3 size: 12 residues. Here the CDR3 reads CSVVSGDQPQHF. DNA for the CDR3: TGCAGCGTTGTTTCAGGCGATCAGCCCCAGCATTTT.

V usage is TRBV10-3 and J usage is TRBJ2-3; possible D gene TRBD2, 5 bases. This CDR3 is 13 amino acids long. Deletions cut 8 bases from V and 2 bases from J, with 11 bases between. CDR1 and CDR2 from the germline V gene are ENHRY and SYGVKD. As DNA, the CDR3 is TGTGCCATCGGGGAGATCCCCACAGATACGCAGTATTTT. Protein sequence: CAIGEIPTDTQYF.

The V gene is TRBV2, the J gene TRBJ2-7; possibly TRBD1 for D (5 bases). This CDR3 comprises 12 residues. V shed 2 bases and J shed 6 bases, with 8 bases lying between them. The germline gives CDR1 SNHLY, CDR2 FYNNEI. CDR3 sequence (DNA): TGTGCCAGCAGTGAATGGGGCGGCGAGCAGTACTTC. This gives the protein CASSEWGGEQYF.

The rearrangement joins TRBV13 to TRBJ2-3; D may be TRBD2 (6 bases). V was pared by 3 bases and J by 6 bases, with 16 bases between. The V gene's germline CDR1 is PRHDT and CDR2 FYEKMQ (reference sequence). The CDR3 spans 15 residues. The CDR3 DNA is TGTGCCAGCAGCTTTCACCAGACTAGTTCCGATACGCAGTATTTT. Translating gives CASSFHQTSSDTQYF.

V gene TRBV18 combines with J gene TRBJ2-5, with D uncertain. The V end was cut by 4 bases, the J end by 4 bases, with 10 bases between. The CDR3 runs 13 residues. Per the germline V gene, CDR1 is KGHSH and CDR2 is LQKENI. The CDR3 DNA sequence: TGTGCCAGCTCACAGGGTGCGGCAGAGACCCAGTACTTC. The encoded protein is CASSQGAAETQYF. Variable domain in full (rest from reference TRBV18 and TRBJ2-5): NAGVMQNPRHLVRRRGQEARLRCSPMKGHSHVYWYRQLPEEGLKFMVYLQKENIIDESGMPKERFSAEFPKEGPSILRIQQVVRGDSAAYFCASSQGAAETQYFGPGTRLLVL.

The chain couples TRBV7-3 to TRBJ2-5; 12 bases are shared with TRBD2. The CDR3 length is 21 residues. With 0 bases clipped from V and 2 bases from J, the junction kept 16 bases outside the gene matches. Germline CDR1 is SGHTA and CDR2 is FQGTGA. CDR3 DNA sequence: TGTGCCAGCAGCTTAACGCGGGAGAAGACTAGCGGGAGTTTTCAGCAAGAGACCCAGTACTTC. This gives the protein CASSLTREKTSGSFQQETQYF.

This chain's CDR3 is CASSYRPLAANEQFF. CDR3 coding DNA: TGTGCCAGCAGTTATAGACCCCTCGCCGCCAATGAGCAGTTCTTC. The rearrangement links TRBV6-5 to TRBJ2-1; D is ambiguous. CDR3 size: 15 residues. Germline V lookup: CDR1 MNHEY, CDR2 SVGAGI. Trimming removed 3 bases at V and 6 bases at J, with 15 bases between.

J is TRBJ2-7 and V is TRBV6-1; TRBD1 is a possible D gene (5 bases). CDR3 length equals 14 residues. Trimming stripped 7 bases from V and 5 bases from J, with 18 bases between. Per the germline V gene, CDR1 is MNHNS and CDR2 is SASEGT. For the CDR3, the DNA is TGTGCCAGCAATCCTACAGGCCCCCGGCACGAGCAGTACTTC. Translated, it gives CASNPTGPRHEQYF.